These 18 T cell receptor beta chains originate from one sample sequenced in a study of control samples from healthy donors and cancer patients. Clones were sequenced by immunoSEQ multiplex PCR, and TCRdb holds only the in-frame ones, with some missing. Of about 120,000 clones listed, approximately 90% are singletons. Input material: blood. The origin of the receptors is a woman younger than 30 in good health.

The chain has TRBV10-3 and TRBJ2-1; tentatively, D is TRBD2 (5 bases). This CDR3 region has 13 residues. CDR1 is ENHRY, CDR2 SYGVKD, per germline. Trimming shortened V by 7 bases and J by 4 bases, and 11 bases separated the two germline ends. The CDR3 spells CAINAAAYNEQFF. The CDR3 coding sequence is TGTGCCATCAACGCAGCGGCTTACAATGAGCAGTTCTTC.

The CDR3 spells CASSWQANQPQHF. In nucleotides, the CDR3 is TGTGCCAGCAGTTGGCAGGCCAATCAGCCCCAGCATTTT. V gene TRBV27 combines with J gene TRBJ1-5; D remains ambiguous. V lost 4 bases and J lost 3, with 7 bases in between. The CDR3 runs 13 residues. Germline assignment: CDR1 MNHEY and CDR2 SMNVEV (reference sequence).

The chain recombines TRBV9 with TRBJ2-3, with TRBD1 as a possible D gene (6 bases). The CDR3 is 18 residues long. Germline-derived CDR1 and CDR2 are SGDLS and YYNGEE. Trimming took off 1 base at V and 2 bases at J, with 20 bases between the two ends. CDR3 DNA sequence: TGTGCCAGCAGCGTAAACCCCGGGGACACCCTCCTCACAGATACGCAGTATTTT. Translating gives CASSVNPGDTLLTDTQYF.

In DNA form, the CDR3 reads TGCAGTGCTAGTATTGCAGTAAACACTGAAGCTTTCTTT. This sequence encodes CSASIAVNTEAFF. This chain connects TRBV20-1 to TRBJ1-1; D not resolved. The CDR3 extends over 13 amino acids. Germline assignment: CDR1 DFQATT and CDR2 SNEGSKA (reference sequence). V lost 3 bases, J lost 2 bases, and 10 bases lay in between.

The V gene is TRBV6-5, the J gene TRBJ1-1; TRBD1 is a possible D gene (5 bases). CDR1 is MNHEY, CDR2 SVGAGI, per germline. The CDR3 consists of 16 residues. Trimming cost V 0 bases and J 6 bases, with 17 bases left between them. The CDR3 nucleotides read TGTGCCAGCAGTTACTCATCTGGGTCAGGGATCTCTGAAGCTTTCTTT. Protein: CASSYSSGSGISEAFF.

This chain links TRBV28 with TRBJ2-4; no clear D gene. Germline-derived CDR1 and CDR2 are MDHEN and SYDVKM. The CDR3 runs 15 residues. V was shortened by 3 bases and J by 0 bases, with 9 bases between the two germline ends. The CDR3 DNA reads TGTGCCAGCAGTTTGTCGGTAGTAGCCAAAAACATTCAGTACTTC. Translating it yields CASSLSVVAKNIQYF. Filled out from reference TRBV28 and TRBJ2-4, the complete variable domain reads DVKVTQSSRYLVKRTGEKVFLECVQDMDHENMFWYRQDPGLGLRLIYFSYDVKMKEKGDIPEGYSVSREKKERFSLILESASTNQTSMYLCASSLSVVAKNIQYFGAGTRLSVL.

The CDR3 DNA follows: TGTGCCAGCACCCCTCAGCGGTTCGGCCTAGCGGGGCCTCGCTCCTACGAGCAGTACTTC. It yields the protein CASTPQRFGLAGPRSYEQYF. V and J are TRBV7-8 and TRBJ2-7; 9 bases align to TRBD2. J was trimmed by 0 bases and V by 7 bases; bases with no gene match: 22. Germline V gene data show CDR1 as SGHVS and CDR2 as FQNEAQ. This CDR3 has 20 residues.

Regarding this clone: The same CDR3 can be traced to other DNA sequences in this sample. V and J are TRBV5-8 and TRBJ1-5, with D unresolved. The CDR3 has 15 amino acids. The germline V gene encodes CDR1 SGHTS and CDR2 YDEGEE. The germline V and J ends were trimmed by 1 base and 0 bases, with 8 bases remaining between them. CDR3 DNA: TGTGCCAGCAGCTTGCAAGGGTATAGCAATCAGCCCCAGCATTTT. This sequence encodes CASSLQGYSNQPQHF. The variable domain in full, completed from reference TRBV5-8 and TRBJ1-5, reads EAGVTQSPTHLIKTRGQQATLRCSPISGHTSVYWYQQALGLGLQFLLWYDEGEERNRGNFPPRFSGRQFPNYSSELNVNALELEDSALYLCASSLQGYSNQPQHFGDGTRLSIL.

The V call is TRBV27, the J call TRBJ2-2, with D unresolved. Trimming stripped 5 bases from V and 3 bases from J, with 13 bases between. The germline V gene has CDR1 MNHEY and CDR2 SMNVEV (reference sequence). CDR3 size: 15 residues. CDR3 in DNA: TGTGCCAGCAGTCCTCGAAGCAGTCACACCGGGGAGCTGTTTTTT. Translated: CASSPRSSHTGELFF.

This chain uses TRBV9 with TRBJ2-1, with D tentatively TRBD1 or TRBD2 (5 bases each). The CDR3 runs to 16 residues. The V end was cut by 1 base, the J end by 8 bases, with 19 bases between. CDR1 is SGDLS, CDR2 YYNGEE, per germline. The CDR3 DNA follows: TGTGCCAGCAGCGTAAGTAGGGCTTGGGGGATCGATGAGCAGTTCTTC. Residues: CASSVSRAWGIDEQFF.

A single count supports this clone. The chain couples TRBV2 to TRBJ2-5; either TRBD1 or TRBD2 may supply D (6 bases each). Germline-derived CDR1 and CDR2 are SNHLY and FYNNEI. Trimming cost V 4 bases and J 5 bases, with 11 bases left between them. This CDR3 region has 13 residues. The CDR3 nucleotides read TGTGCCAGCAGTGGGGGGGCCTGGGAGACCCAGTACTTC. This encodes CASSGGAWETQYF. The full variable domain, its missing parts supplied by reference TRBV2 and TRBJ2-5, is EPEVTQTPSHQVTQMGQEVILRCVPISNHLYFYWYRQILGQKVEFLVSFYNNEISEKSEIFDDQFSVERPDGSNFTLKIRSTKLEDSAMYFCASSGGAWETQYFGPGTRLLVL.

The chain is built from TRBV30 and TRBJ1-3; maybe TRBD1 (5 bases). This CDR3 spans 11 amino acids. Between the trimmed V and J ends, which lost 5 bases and 7 bases, there was a span of 9 bases. Germline values: CDR1 GTSNPN, CDR2 SVGIG (reference sequence). The CDR3 nucleotides read TGTGCCTGGGATGGACATAACACCATATATTTT. Its protein is CAWDGHNTIYF.

The rearrangement uses TRBV10-3 and TRBJ2-3; TRBD2 aligns across 7 bases. Looked up from germline, CDR1 is ENHRY and CDR2 is SYGVKD. The length of the CDR3 is 17 residues. The junction had 12 bases not matched to a gene; V was cut back by 6 bases and J by 0 bases. The CDR3 sequence is CAISFSGSQPSTDTQYF. CDR3 sequence (DNA): TGTGCCATCAGCTTTAGCGGGTCCCAACCTAGCACAGATACGCAGTATTTT.

This chain connects TRBV14 to TRBJ1-3; D remains unclear. V was pared by 1 base and J by 0 bases, with 13 bases between. This CDR3 contains 17 residues. CDR1 is SGHDN and CDR2 is FVKESK in the germline V gene. CDR3 DNA sequence: TGTGCCAGCAGCCAAGTGGTGAGGGCACGCTCTGGAAACACCATATATTTT. Translated, it gives CASSQVVRARSGNTIYF.

This clone was found a few times. The CDR3 region is CASFSGLGQPQHF. DNA for the CDR3: TGTGCCAGCTTTTCAGGGCTGGGTCAGCCCCAGCATTTT. The chain has TRBV2 and TRBJ1-5; D may be TRBD1 (5 bases). The CDR3 has 13 amino acids. CDR1 is SNHLY and CDR2 is FYNNEI in the germline V gene. Trimming took off 8 bases at V and 6 bases at J, with 14 bases between the two ends.

This clone was seen just once. V and J are TRBV5-6 and TRBJ2-1, with a possible D match to TRBD2 (7 bases). This CDR3 contains 15 residues. CDR1 is SGHDT, CDR2 YYEEEE, per germline. Trimming took 2 bases from V and 4 from J, leaving 13 bases between them. The CDR3 sequence is CASSLQGGGYNEQFF. The CDR3 nucleotides read TGTGCCAGCAGCTTACAGGGAGGGGGGTACAATGAGCAGTTCTTC.

This clone was seen just once. Here the CDR3 reads CASSFILGNTEAFF. The CDR3 DNA reads TGTGCCAGCAGCTTTATTCTAGGAAACACTGAAGCTTTCTTT. The chain combines TRBV7-2 with TRBJ1-1; D gene ambiguous. Trimming stripped 3 bases from V and 2 bases from J, with 10 bases between. The CDR3 has 14 amino acids. Looked up from germline, CDR1 is SGHTA and CDR2 is FQGNSA.

The chain links TRBV28 to TRBJ1-2, with D possibly matching TRBD1 (6 bases). With 6 bases removed from V and 4 bases from J, the gap between germline ends came to 9 bases. This CDR3 is built from 12 residues. Germline lookup yields CDR1 MDHEN and CDR2 SYDVKM. CDR3 residues: CASSPQGYGYTF. Written as DNA, the CDR3 is TGTGCCAGCAGCCCACAGGGCTATGGCTACACCTTC.